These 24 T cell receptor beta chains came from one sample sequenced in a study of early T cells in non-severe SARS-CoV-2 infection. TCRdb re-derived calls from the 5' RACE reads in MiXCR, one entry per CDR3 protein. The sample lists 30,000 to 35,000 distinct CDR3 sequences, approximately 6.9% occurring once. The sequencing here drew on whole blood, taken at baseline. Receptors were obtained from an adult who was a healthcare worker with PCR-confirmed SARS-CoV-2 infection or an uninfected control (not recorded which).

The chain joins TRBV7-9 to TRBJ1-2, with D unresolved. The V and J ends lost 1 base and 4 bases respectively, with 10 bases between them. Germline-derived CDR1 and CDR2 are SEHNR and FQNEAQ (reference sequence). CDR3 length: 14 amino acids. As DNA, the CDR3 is TGTGCCAGCAGCTTAGACGAGGGAGGCTATGGCTACACCTTC. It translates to CASSLDEGGYGYTF.

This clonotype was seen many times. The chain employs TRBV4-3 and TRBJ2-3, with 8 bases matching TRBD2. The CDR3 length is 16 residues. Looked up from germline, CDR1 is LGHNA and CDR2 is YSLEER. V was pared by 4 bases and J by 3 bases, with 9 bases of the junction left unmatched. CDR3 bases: TGCGCCAGCAGCCGAATGGCGGGAGGCTCTACAGATACGCAGTATTTT. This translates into CASSRMAGGSTDTQYF.

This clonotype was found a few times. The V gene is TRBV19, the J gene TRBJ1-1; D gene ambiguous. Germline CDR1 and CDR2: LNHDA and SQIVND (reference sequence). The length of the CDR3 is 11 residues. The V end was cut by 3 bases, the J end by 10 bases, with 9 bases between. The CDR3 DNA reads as TGTGCCAGTAGTATGGATTTTCGAGCTTTCTTT. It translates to CASSMDFRAFF.

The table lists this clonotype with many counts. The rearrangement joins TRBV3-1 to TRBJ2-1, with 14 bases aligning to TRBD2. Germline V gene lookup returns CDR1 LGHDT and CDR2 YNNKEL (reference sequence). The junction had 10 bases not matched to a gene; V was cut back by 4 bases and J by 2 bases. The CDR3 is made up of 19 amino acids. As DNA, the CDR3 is TGTGCCAGCAGCCCAGGGACTAGCGGGAGAGGTGGAACCTACAATGAGCAGTTCTTC. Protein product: CASSPGTSGRGGTYNEQFF.

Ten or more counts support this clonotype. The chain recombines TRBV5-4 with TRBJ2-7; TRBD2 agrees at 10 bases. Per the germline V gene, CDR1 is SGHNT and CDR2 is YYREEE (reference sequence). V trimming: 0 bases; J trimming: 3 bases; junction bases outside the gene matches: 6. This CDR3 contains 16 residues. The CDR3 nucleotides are TGTGCCAGCAGCTTGGCTAGCGGGAGCTTCAACTACGAGCAGTACTTC. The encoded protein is CASSLASGSFNYEQYF.

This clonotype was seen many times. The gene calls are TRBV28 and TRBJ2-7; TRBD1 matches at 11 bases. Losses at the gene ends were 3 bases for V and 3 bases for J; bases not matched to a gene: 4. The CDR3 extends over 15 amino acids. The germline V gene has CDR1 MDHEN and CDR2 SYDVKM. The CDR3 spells CASSFGGTGGYEQYF. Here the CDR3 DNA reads TGTGCCAGCAGTTTCGGCGGGACAGGGGGCTACGAGCAGTACTTC.

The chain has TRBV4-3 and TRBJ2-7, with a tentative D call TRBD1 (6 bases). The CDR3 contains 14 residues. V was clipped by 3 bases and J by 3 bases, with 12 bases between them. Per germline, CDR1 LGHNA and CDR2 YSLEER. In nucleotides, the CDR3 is TGCGCCAGCAGCCAGAGCAGGGGTATCTACGAGCAGTACTTC. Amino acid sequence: CASSQSRGIYEQYF.

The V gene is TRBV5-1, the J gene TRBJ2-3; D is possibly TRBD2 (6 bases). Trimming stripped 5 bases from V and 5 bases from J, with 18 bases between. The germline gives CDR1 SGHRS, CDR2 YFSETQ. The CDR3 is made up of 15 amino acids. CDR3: CASRLHGRSEDTQYF. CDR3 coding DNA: TGCGCCAGCAGACTACACGGGAGATCGGAAGATACGCAGTATTTT.

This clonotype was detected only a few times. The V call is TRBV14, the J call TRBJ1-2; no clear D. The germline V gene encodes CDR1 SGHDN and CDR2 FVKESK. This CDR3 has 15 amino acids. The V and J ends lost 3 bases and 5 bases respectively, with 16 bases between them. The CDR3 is CASSQISSVAYGYTF. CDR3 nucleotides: TGTGCCAGCAGCCAGATCAGCAGTGTCGCTTATGGCTACACCTTC.

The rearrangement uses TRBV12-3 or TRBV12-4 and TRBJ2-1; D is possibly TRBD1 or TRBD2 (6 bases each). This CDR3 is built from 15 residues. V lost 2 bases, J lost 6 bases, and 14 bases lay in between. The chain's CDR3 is CASSLRGARSNEQFF. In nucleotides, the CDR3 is TGTGCCAGCAGTTTAAGGGGGGCCCGAAGCAATGAGCAGTTCTTC.

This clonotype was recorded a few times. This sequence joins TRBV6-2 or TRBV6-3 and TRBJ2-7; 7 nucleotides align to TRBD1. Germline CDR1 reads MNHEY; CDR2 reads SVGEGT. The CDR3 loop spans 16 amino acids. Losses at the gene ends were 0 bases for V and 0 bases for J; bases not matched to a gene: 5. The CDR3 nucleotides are TGTGCCAGCAGTTACTCACCGGGACAGAGCTCCTACGAGCAGTACTTC. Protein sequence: CASSYSPGQSSYEQYF.

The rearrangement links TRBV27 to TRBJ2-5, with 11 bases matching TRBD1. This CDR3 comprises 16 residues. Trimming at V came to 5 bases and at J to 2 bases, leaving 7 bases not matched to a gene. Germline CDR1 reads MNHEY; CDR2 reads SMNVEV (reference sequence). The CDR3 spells CASSPHGDRGQETQYF. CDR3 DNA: TGTGCCAGCAGTCCTCATGGGGACAGGGGGCAAGAGACCCAGTACTTC.

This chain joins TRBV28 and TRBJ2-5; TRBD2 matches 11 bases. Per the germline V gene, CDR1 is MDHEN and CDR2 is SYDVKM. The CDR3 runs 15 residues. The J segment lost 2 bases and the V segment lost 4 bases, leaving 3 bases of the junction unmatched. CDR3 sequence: CASSSRLAGQETQYF. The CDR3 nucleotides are TGTGCCAGCAGTTCCCGACTAGCGGGGCAAGAGACCCAGTACTTC.

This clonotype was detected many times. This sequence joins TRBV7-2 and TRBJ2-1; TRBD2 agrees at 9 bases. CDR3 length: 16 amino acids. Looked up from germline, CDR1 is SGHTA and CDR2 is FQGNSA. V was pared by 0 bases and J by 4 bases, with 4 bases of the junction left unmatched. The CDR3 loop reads CASSLAVTSGYNEQFF. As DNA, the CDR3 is TGTGCCAGCAGCTTAGCGGTGACTAGCGGTTACAATGAGCAGTTCTTC.

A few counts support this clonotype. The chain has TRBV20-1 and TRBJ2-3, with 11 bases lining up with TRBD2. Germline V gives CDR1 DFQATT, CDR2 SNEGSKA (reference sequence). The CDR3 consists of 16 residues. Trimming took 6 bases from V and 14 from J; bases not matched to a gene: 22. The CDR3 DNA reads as TGCAGTGCCGCCAGCAGGGTAGCGGGAGGGCCGGCGGGCTCGTATTTT. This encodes CSAASRVAGGPAGSYF.

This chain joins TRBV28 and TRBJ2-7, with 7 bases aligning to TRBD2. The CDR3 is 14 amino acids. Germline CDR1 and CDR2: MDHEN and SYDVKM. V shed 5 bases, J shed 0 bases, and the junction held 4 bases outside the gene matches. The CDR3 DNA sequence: TGTGCCAGCAGTAGACTAGCTAACTCCTACGAGCAGTACTTC. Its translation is CASSRLANSYEQYF.

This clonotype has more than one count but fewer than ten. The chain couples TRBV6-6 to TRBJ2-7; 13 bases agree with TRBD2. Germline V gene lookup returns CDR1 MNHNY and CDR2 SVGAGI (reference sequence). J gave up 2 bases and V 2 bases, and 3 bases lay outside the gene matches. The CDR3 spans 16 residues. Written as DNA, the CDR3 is TGTGCCAGCAGTTACCGGACTAGCGGGAGACCCTACGAGCAGTACGTC. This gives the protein CASSYRTSGRPYEQYV.

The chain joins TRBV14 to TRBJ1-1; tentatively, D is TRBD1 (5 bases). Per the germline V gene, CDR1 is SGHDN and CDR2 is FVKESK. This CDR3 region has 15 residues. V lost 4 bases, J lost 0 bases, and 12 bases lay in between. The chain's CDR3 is CASSLHGGMNTEAFF. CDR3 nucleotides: TGTGCCAGCAGCCTACACGGGGGAATGAACACTGAAGCTTTCTTT.

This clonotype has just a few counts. This CDR3 reads CASSYYNEQFF. The CDR3 nucleotides read TGTGCCAGCAGTTACTACAATGAGCAGTTCTTC. The V call is TRBV28, the J call TRBJ2-1; D remains ambiguous. Germline CDR1 reads MDHEN; CDR2 reads SYDVKM. V lost 4 bases and J lost 3, with 1 base in between. The CDR3 contains 11 residues.

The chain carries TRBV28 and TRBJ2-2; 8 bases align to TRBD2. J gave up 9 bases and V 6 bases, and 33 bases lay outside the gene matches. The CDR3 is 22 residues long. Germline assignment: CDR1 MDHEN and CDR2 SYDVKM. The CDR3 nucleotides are TGTGCCAGCAGCCTTATCTCCCCCGGCAGACACTCTGTTCCGGGGGGGTTGAGGGAGCTGTTTTTT. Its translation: CASSLISPGRHSVPGGLRELFF.

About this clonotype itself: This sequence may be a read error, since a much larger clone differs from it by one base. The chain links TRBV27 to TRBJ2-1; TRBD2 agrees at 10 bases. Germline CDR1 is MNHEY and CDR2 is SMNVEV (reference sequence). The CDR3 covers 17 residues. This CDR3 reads CAGSLWASGSTYNEQFF. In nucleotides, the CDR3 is TGTGCCGGCAGTTTATGGGCTAGCGGGAGCACCTACAATGAGCAGTTCTTC.

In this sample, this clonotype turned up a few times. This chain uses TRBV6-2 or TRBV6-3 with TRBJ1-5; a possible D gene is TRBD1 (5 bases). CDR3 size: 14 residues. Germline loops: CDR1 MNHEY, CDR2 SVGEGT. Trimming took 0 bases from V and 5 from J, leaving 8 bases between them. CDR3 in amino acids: CASSYSRGDQPQHF. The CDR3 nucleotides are TGTGCCAGCAGTTACTCGAGGGGAGATCAGCCCCAGCATTTT.

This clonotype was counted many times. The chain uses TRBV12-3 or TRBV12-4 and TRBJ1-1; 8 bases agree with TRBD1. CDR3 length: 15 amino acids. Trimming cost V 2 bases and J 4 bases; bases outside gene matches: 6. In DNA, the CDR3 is TGTGCCAGCAGTTTAAAGAGGACAGGGTCCACTGAAGCTTTCTTT. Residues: CASSLKRTGSTEAFF.

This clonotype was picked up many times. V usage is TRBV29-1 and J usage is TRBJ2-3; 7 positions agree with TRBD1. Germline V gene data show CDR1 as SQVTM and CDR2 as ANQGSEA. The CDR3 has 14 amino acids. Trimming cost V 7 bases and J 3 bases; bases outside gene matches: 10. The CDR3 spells CSANRGVMTDTQYF. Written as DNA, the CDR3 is TGCAGCGCAAACAGGGGAGTAATGACAGATACGCAGTATTTT.